This T cell receptor beta chain was sequenced during a study of OX40 agonist ivuxolimab in advanced cancers. Study summary: Prior checkpoint blockade (anti-PD-1, anti-PD-L1 or anti-CTLA-4) was permitted; 40% had it. Partial responses occurred in Three dose-escalation patients, one with hepatocellular carcinoma and two with cutaneous melanoma.

Findings and limits, study-wide: In the 0.1 to 3.0 mg/kg range, CD4+ and CD8+ blood T cells had expanded clonally by week 6.

J was trimmed by 5 bases and V by 0 bases; bases with no gene match: 6. This CDR3 region has 15 residues. Germline lookup yields CDR1 SGHNT and CDR2 YYREEE (reference sequence). Using immunoSEQ multiplex PCR, the repertoire was profiled, and TCRdb retains in-frame clones only, with some absent. This sample has approximately 76,000 clones, with around nine tenths found just once. In the case of this clone: Its cognate antigen is unknown.

Sequenced material: CD4+ or CD8+ T cells sorted from blood, taken in a trial of the OX40 agonist ivuxolimab. This receptor was obtained from an adult with an advanced solid tumor such as melanoma, head and neck, liver or kidney cancer. This chain uses TRBV5-4 with TRBJ2-5; TRBD1 matches at 8 bases. The CDR3 DNA is TGTGCCAGCAGCTTGGACCAGGGGGCATGGGAGACCCAGTACTTC. Translating it yields CASSLDQGAWETQYF.